These 17 T cell receptor beta chains originate from one sample sequenced in a study of regulatory T cells in long-lasting Graves disease. According to the study, TCR beta libraries were built with iRepertoire HTBI primers and CDR3-region Arm-PCR. TCRdb ran MiXCR on the multiplex PCR reads and lists one entry per CDR3 protein. The data hold some 330,000 distinct CDR3 sequences, with about 12% observed a single time. Time point defined: newly diagnosed GD, antithyroid drugs for less than 3 months. TCR sequences were obtained from RNA taken from PBMCs. The data were also submitted as part of a second study, on T cells in Graves' hyperthyroidism and ophthalmopathy.

The sample was peripheral blood mononuclear cells (PBMCs), taken at new diagnosis, from a patient treated with antithyroid drugs. The receptors derive from a woman younger than 30 with Graves disease.

This clonotype showed up many times. The chain employs TRBV3-1 and TRBJ1-2; no clear D gene. This CDR3 has 14 amino acids. V was shortened by 8 bases and J by 2 bases, with 15 bases between the two germline ends. CDR1 and CDR2 (germline): LGHDT, YNNKEL (reference sequence). CDR3 coding DNA: TGTGCCAGCCGCTCCAGGCACGGGAACTATGGCTACACCTTC. Translation: CASRSRHGNYGYTF.

V and J are TRBV4-3 and TRBJ1-1; D gene ambiguous. V was clipped by 1 base and J by 1 base, with 13 bases between them. Germline V CDR1 and CDR2: LGHNA, YSLEER. This CDR3 is built from 16 residues. As DNA, the CDR3 is TGCGCCAGCAGCCAAGGCATGGACGAGTCGAACACTGAAGCTTTCTTT. It translates to CASSQGMDESNTEAFF.

Concerning this clonotype: It differs at one base from a far larger clone, so likely a read error. V gene TRBV5-5 combines with J gene TRBJ1-2; 11 nucleotides line up with TRBD1. Germline CDR1 reads SGHKS; CDR2 reads YYEKEE (reference sequence). This CDR3 comprises 13 residues. This chain's CDR3 is CASSGQGAGGYSF. The CDR3 region has the DNA TGTGCCAGCAGCGGACAGGGGGCTGGTGGCTACTCCTTC.

This clonotype came up many times. CDR3 region: CSADPGQMWETQYF. DNA of the CDR3: TGCAGTGCTGACCCGGGACAGATGTGGGAGACCCAGTACTTC. This sequence joins TRBV20-1 and TRBJ2-5; 7 positions agree with TRBD1. The length of the CDR3 is 14 residues. Germline CDR1 reads DFQATT; CDR2 reads SNEGSKA (reference sequence). Trimming took 5 bases from V and 5 from J; bases not matched to a gene: 11.

This clonotype was detected a few times. The chain joins TRBV6-2 or TRBV6-3 to TRBJ2-1; D is unclear. Germline lookup yields CDR1 MNHEY and CDR2 SVGEGT. The CDR3 is 14 residues long. V lost 2 bases and J 1 base, leaving 6 bases between the germline ends. Here the CDR3 reads CASSYQESYNEQFF. The CDR3 DNA is TGTGCCAGCAGTTACCAGGAATCCTACAATGAGCAGTTCTTC.

In its sample, this clonotype was seen many times. J is TRBJ2-2 and V is TRBV12-3 or TRBV12-4, with 16 bases fitting TRBD2. This CDR3 has 18 amino acids. V was clipped by 6 bases and J by 7 bases; unmatched bases: 11. The CDR3 DNA reads TGTGCCAGCAGAGGGACTAGCGGGGGGGGTGGCTGGTTCGGGGAGCTGTTTTTT. Residues: CASRGTSGGGGWFGELFF.

This clonotype was counted a few times. The V call is TRBV7-2, the J call TRBJ2-5, with a weak D call TRBD2 (6 bases). Germline loops: CDR1 SGHTA, CDR2 FQGNSA. V lost 7 bases and J lost 0, with 15 bases in between. The CDR3 covers 15 residues. The CDR3 DNA is TGTGCCAGCACCAAAATGGGGGGACACCAAGAGACCCAGTACTTC. Translated, it gives CASTKMGGHQETQYF.

This clonotype came up a few times. CDR3 sequence: CASSLGGTGTRAFF. Written as DNA, the CDR3 is TGTGCCAGCAGCTTGGGGGGAACAGGGACACGAGCTTTCTTT. The V and J genes are TRBV7-3 and TRBJ1-1; D perhaps matches TRBD1 (6 bases). The V end lost 3 bases, the J end lost 10 bases, and 18 bases lay between the germline ends. This CDR3 contains 14 residues. Germline V gene data show CDR1 as SGHTA and CDR2 as FQGTGA. Complete variable domain (other parts from reference TRBV7-3 and TRBJ1-1): GAGVSQTPSNKVTEKGKYVELRCDPISGHTALYWYRQSLGQGPEFLIYFQGTGAADDSGLPNDRFFAVRPEGSVSTLKIQRTERGDSAVYLCASSLGGTGTRAFFGQGTRLTVV.

This clonotype was detected many times. The chain is built from TRBV20-1 and TRBJ1-2; no reliable D call. The CDR3 length is 12 residues. Trimming shortened V by 4 bases and J by 8 bases, and 14 bases separated the two germline ends. Germline V gene sequence: CDR1 DFQATT, CDR2 SNEGSKA (reference sequence). The CDR3 region is CSAIDTVSGYTF. CDR3 coding DNA: TGCAGTGCTATTGATACGGTATCCGGCTACACCTTC.

This clonotype was seen a handful of times. The chain joins TRBV3-1 to TRBJ1-2, with D possibly being TRBD1 (5 bases). Germline V gene lookup returns CDR1 LGHDT and CDR2 YNNKEL (reference sequence). The CDR3 length is 16 residues. The V end lost 5 bases, the J end lost 4 bases, and 20 bases lay between the germline ends. The CDR3 reads CASSGGPTPGGYGYTF. The CDR3 bases are TGTGCCAGCAGCGGGGGACCGACCCCCGGAGGCTATGGCTACACCTTC.

This clonotype was found many times. The chain joins TRBV19 to TRBJ2-1; D call uncertain. Germline CDR1 reads LNHDA; CDR2 reads SQIVND (reference sequence). CDR3 size: 14 residues. The V gene lost 7 bases and the J gene lost 7 bases, with 17 bases spanning the gap. This CDR3 reads CASKAIASLNEQFF. CDR3 bases: TGTGCCAGTAAGGCAATCGCCAGTCTAAATGAGCAGTTCTTC.

This clonotype occurred many times. This chain uses TRBV30 with TRBJ1-1; D unclear. With 4 bases removed from V and 1 base from J, the gap between germline ends came to 10 bases. The CDR3 spans 13 residues. CDR1 is GTSNPN, CDR2 SVGIG, per germline (reference sequence). CDR3 protein: CAWNIQSNTEAFF. In nucleotides, the CDR3 is TGTGCCTGGAATATACAGTCGAACACTGAAGCTTTCTTT.

In its sample, this clonotype was seen a few times. The gene calls are TRBV4-1 and TRBJ2-1; D unresolved. CDR3 length: 16 residues. In germline, CDR1 is MGHRA, CDR2 YSYEKL. V lost 1 base to trimming and J lost 2 bases, with 12 bases between them. CDR3 loop: CASSQGPEQTYNEQFF. Here the CDR3 DNA reads TGCGCCAGCAGCCAAGGCCCTGAGCAGACCTACAATGAGCAGTTCTTC.

The chain couples TRBV11-2 to TRBJ2-1; D might be TRBD2 (5 bases). V was trimmed by 2 bases and J by 0 bases, leaving 11 bases between them. Germline loops: CDR1 SGHAT, CDR2 FQNNGV. The CDR3 contains 16 residues. CDR3: CASSLLGLASYNEQFF. The CDR3 region has the DNA TGTGCCAGCAGCTTACTTGGACTGGCCTCCTACAATGAGCAGTTCTTC.

This clonotype was observed many times. The chain couples TRBV12-3 or TRBV12-4 to TRBJ1-5, with a possible D match to TRBD1 (5 bases). This CDR3 contains 14 residues. Trimming removed 4 bases at V and 1 base at J, with 8 bases between. DNA for the CDR3: TGTGCCAGCAGTTACGACAGAAGCAATCAGCCCCAGCATTTT. Protein: CASSYDRSNQPQHF.

This clonotype was picked up many times. The chain employs TRBV6-1 and TRBJ2-7; perhaps TRBD1 as D (6 bases). The germline V gene has CDR1 MNHNS and CDR2 SASEGT. The ends were cut back, 4 bases at V and 0 bases at J, with 13 bases in the middle. This CDR3 is built from 15 residues. CDR3 sequence reads: CASSALGAGSYEQYV. The CDR3 nucleotides are TGTGCCAGCAGTGCTTTGGGGGCAGGCTCCTACGAGCAGTACGTC.

This clonotype showed up many times. The chain recombines TRBV7-9 with TRBJ1-1, with D unclear. Trimming took 4 bases from V and 7 from J, leaving 19 bases between them. Per germline, CDR1 SEHNR and CDR2 FQNEAQ (reference sequence). The CDR3 covers 15 residues. As DNA, the CDR3 is TGTGCCAGCAGCTCCTCTGTCAGACTGACGATTGAAGCTTTCTTT. Translated, it gives CASSSSVRLTIEAFF.